The present T cell receptor (beta chain) was sequenced within a study of cytomegalovirus exposure and HLA in healthy donors. Findings and caveats of the study: Being indistinguishable, some V segments were excluded, TRBV6-2 and TRBV6-3 among them. The study put under 200 TCR beta chains on its list as cytomegalovirus-associated. An analysis was carried out later, and it reportedly showed fewer N-insertions in an Asian-associated ancestry cluster than the approximately 710-donor mean. Researchers reportedly found TCR beta sequences accurately predicted most subjects' HLA-A and HLA-B alleles.

The CDR3 covers 16 residues. After removal of 1 base from V and 10 bases from J, the junction contained 10 bases not matched to a gene. CDR1 is MDHEN and CDR2 is SYDVKM in the germline V gene. It was with 60 Vbeta and 13 Jbeta primers that the PCR ran. Repertoires were generated with immunoSEQ multiplex PCR, while TCRdb's copy carries only in-frame clones and drops some. The sample yields 130,000 to 150,000 clones, around three quarters seen once. In regard to this clone: Antigen: not known.

Source material: PBMCs. This receptor was obtained from a woman under 30 in good health and CMV-seropositive. The chain carries TRBV28 and TRBJ1-6, with 7 nucleotides matching TRBD1. The CDR3 protein is CASSLYPTGSLSPLHF. The CDR3 coding sequence is TGTGCCAGCAGTTTATATCCGACAGGGTCCCTCTCACCCCTCCACTTT.